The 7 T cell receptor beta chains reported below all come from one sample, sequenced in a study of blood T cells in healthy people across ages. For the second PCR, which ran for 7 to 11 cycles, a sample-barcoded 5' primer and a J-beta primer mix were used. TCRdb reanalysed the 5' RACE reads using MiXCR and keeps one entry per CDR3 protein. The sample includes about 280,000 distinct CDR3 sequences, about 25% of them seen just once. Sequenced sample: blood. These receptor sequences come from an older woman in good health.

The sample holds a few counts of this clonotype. This CDR3 is CASSQFPDDEQFF. In DNA form, the CDR3 reads TGTGCCAGCAGCCAGTTCCCAGACGATGAGCAGTTCTTC. This chain links TRBV13 with TRBJ2-5; D remains ambiguous. The closer fit of TRBJ2-1 to the DNA end suggests the J call may be wrong. The CDR3 sequence is 13 residues long. From germline, CDR1 is PRHDT and CDR2 FYEKMQ (reference sequence).

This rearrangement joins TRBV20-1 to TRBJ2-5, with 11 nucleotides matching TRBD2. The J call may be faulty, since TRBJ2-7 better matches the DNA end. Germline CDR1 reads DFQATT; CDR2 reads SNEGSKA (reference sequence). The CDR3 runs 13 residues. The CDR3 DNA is TGCAGTTCCCCCGGGACTAGCGGACACGAGCAGTACTTC. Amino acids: CSSPGTSGHEQYF.

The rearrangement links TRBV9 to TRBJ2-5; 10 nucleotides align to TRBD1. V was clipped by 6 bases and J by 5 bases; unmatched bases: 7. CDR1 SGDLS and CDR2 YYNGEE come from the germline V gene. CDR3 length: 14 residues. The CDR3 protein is CASTPGQGYETQYF. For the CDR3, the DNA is TGTGCCAGCACTCCGGGACAGGGGTACGAGACCCAGTACTTC.

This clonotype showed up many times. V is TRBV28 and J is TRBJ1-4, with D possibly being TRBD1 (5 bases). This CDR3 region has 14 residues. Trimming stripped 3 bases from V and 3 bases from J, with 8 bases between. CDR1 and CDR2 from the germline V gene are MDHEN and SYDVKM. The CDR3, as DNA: TGTGCCAGCAGTTTTCGGGACCCTAATGAAAAACTGTTTTTT. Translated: CASSFRDPNEKLFF.

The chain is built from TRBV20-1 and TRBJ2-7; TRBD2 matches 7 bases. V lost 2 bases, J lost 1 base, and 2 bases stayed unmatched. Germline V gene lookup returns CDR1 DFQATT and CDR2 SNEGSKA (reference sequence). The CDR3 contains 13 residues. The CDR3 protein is CSARWGGSYEQYF. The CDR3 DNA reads TGCAGTGCTAGATGGGGGGGTTCCTACGAGCAGTACTTC.

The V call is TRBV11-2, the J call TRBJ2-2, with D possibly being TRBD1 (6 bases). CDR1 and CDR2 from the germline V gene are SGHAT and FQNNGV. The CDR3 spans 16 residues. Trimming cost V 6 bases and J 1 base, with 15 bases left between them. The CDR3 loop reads CASSRQVPKNTGELFF. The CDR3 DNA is TGTGCCAGCAGTCGACAGGTCCCCAAGAACACCGGGGAGCTGTTTTTT. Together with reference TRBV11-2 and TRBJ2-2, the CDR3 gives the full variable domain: EAGVAQSPRYKIIEKRQSVAFWCNPISGHATLYWYQQILGQGPKLLIQFQNNGVVDDSQLPKDRFSAERLKGVDSTLKIQPAKLEDSAVYLCASSRQVPKNTGELFFGEGSRLTVL.

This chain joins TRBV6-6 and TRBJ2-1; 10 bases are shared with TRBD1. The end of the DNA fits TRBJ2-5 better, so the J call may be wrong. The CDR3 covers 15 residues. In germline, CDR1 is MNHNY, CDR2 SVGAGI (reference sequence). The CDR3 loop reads CASSGQGVDLETQYF. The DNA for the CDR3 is TGTGCCAGCAGCGGACAGGGGGTAGATTTGGAGACCCAGTACTTC.